The following is a T cell receptor beta chain sequence with its context. Its cognate antigen is unknown. Assay used: immunoSEQ multiplex PCR; TCRdb lists only in-frame clones, some missing. The profile covers over a million clones, with 75% to 80% appearing a single time and more than 0.55% taken by the ten largest. With 2 bases removed from V and 10 bases from J, the gap between germline ends came to 18 bases. CDR1 is SGHAT, CDR2 FQNNGV, per germline. The CDR3 is 15 amino acids. This record comes from a study of shared clonotypes between healthy human individuals. Study outcomes and limitations: Generation of non-shared clonotypes was less probable than generation of clonotypes shared by all four donors.

Material for sequencing was memory CD4+ T cells from PBMCs. Subset specified: CD45RA-negative fraction. The TCR originated in a man aged 18 to 30 in good health. Some clones in this sample may be carry-over from other donors' samples. The chain joins TRBV11-2 to TRBJ2-1, with TRBD1 as a possible D gene (5 bases). CDR3 nucleotides: TGTGCCAGCAGCTTAACGATTAGTAGGACAAACGAGCAGTTCTTC. Translated: CASSLTISRTNEQFF.